One sample yielded the 18 T cell receptor beta chains listed below, sequenced in a study of PD-1 blockade in classical Hodgkin lymphoma. Time point given: newly diagnosed, previously untreated cHL patient sample. Researchers report purifying CD4+ T cells from thawed PBMCs by magnetic negative selection. Produced via immunoSEQ multiplex PCR; TCRdb's table is partial and in-frame only. The sample has tens of thousands of clones; about 87% are singletons. The sample was CD4+ T cells from blood. The receptors come from a human donor with classical Hodgkin lymphoma.

V is TRBV28 and J is TRBJ2-7, with 8 bases aligning to TRBD2. V shed 5 bases and J 6 bases; nucleotides not matched to a gene: 12. The germline CDR1 and CDR2 sequences are MDHEN and SYDVKM. The CDR3 has 15 amino acids. The CDR3 DNA reads TGTGCCAGCAGTACCTACCAGGGACTAGGCAGCGAGCAGTACTTC. Protein: CASSTYQGLGSEQYF.

The rearrangement uses TRBV29-1 and TRBJ2-6, with D unclear. V dropped 5 bases and J dropped 2 bases, with 4 bases sitting between them. Germline CDR1 reads SQVTM; CDR2 reads ANQGSEA. The CDR3 length is 12 residues. The CDR3 nucleotides are TGCAGCGTTTTGACTGGGGCCAACGTCCTGACTTTC. Translation gives CSVLTGANVLTF.

This chain uses TRBV7-9 with TRBJ1-2; the D gene is possibly TRBD1 (6 bases). This CDR3 has 15 amino acids. The germline V gene encodes CDR1 SEHNR and CDR2 FQNEAQ (reference sequence). V lost 6 bases, J lost 3 bases, and 17 bases lay in between. DNA for the CDR3: TGTGCCAGCAGAACGACAGGCGGGACCTACTATGGCTACACCTTC. Translated, it gives CASRTTGGTYYGYTF.

The rearrangement uses TRBV5-8 and TRBJ1-4, with 10 bases lining up with TRBD1. The length of the CDR3 is 15 residues. Germline V CDR1 and CDR2: SGHTS, YDEGEE. J gave up 6 bases and V 4 bases, and 6 bases lay outside the gene matches. The CDR3, as DNA: TGTGCCAGCAGCCTAGACAGGGGGCGGGATGAAAAACTGTTTTTT. The encoded protein is CASSLDRGRDEKLFF.

The J gene is TRBJ1-2, the V gene TRBV7-9; D is uncertain. Germline V gene sequence: CDR1 SEHNR, CDR2 FQNEAQ (reference sequence). The CDR3 covers 12 residues. V shed 4 bases and J shed 4 bases, with 7 bases lying between them. CDR3 residues: CASSSDPYGYTF. CDR3 nucleotides: TGTGCCAGCAGCTCAGACCCCTATGGCTACACCTTC.

The rearrangement links TRBV5-1 to TRBJ2-3; D unresolved. Trimming stripped 0 bases from V and 3 bases from J, with 8 bases between. The length of the CDR3 is 14 residues. CDR1 is SGHRS and CDR2 is YFSETQ in the germline V gene. The CDR3 sequence: CASSLAVGTDTQYF. In nucleotides, the CDR3 is TGCGCCAGCAGCTTGGCGGTCGGGACAGATACGCAGTATTTT.

The J gene is TRBJ2-7, the V gene TRBV4-1; 8 nucleotides line up with TRBD2. Germline-derived CDR1 and CDR2 are MGHRA and YSYEKL. With V trimmed by 1 base and J by 9 bases, 11 bases remained unmatched. The CDR3 spans 15 residues. The CDR3 DNA follows: TGCGCCAGCAGCCAAGTGGGTAGCGGGACCCCACGGCAGTACTTC. Translation gives CASSQVGSGTPRQYF.

This clone was found a few times. The chain is built from TRBV6-5 and TRBJ1-2, with 8 bases that match TRBD1. This CDR3 spans 14 amino acids. Germline V lookup: CDR1 MNHEY, CDR2 SVGAGI. V lost 5 bases and J lost 5; bases outside the gene matches: 7. DNA of the CDR3: TGTGCCAGCAGTCCCGGACAGGGAACGTATGGCTACACCTTC. Translated, it gives CASSPGQGTYGYTF.

Only one count was recorded for this clone. The rearrangement links TRBV28 to TRBJ1-4; D gene ambiguous. This CDR3 has 12 residues. Germline CDR1 and CDR2: MDHEN and SYDVKM. The ends were cut back, 1 base at V and 16 bases at J, with 13 bases in the middle. CDR3 amino acids: CASSLSGYNEFF. CDR3 nucleotides: TGTGCCAGCAGTTTATCGGGATATAATGAGTTTTTT.

CDR3 sequence: CASSLSKGAGMNTEAFF. The CDR3 nucleotides are TGTGCCAGCAGTTTATCCAAGGGGGCTGGCATGAACACTGAAGCTTTCTTT. V is TRBV28 and J is TRBJ1-1, with 7 positions matching TRBD1. With 1 base clipped from V and 0 bases from J, the junction kept 8 bases outside the gene matches. Per the germline V gene, CDR1 is MDHEN and CDR2 is SYDVKM. The CDR3 runs to 17 residues.

V usage is TRBV5-1 and J usage is TRBJ2-7, with 9 bases lining up with TRBD1. Germline V gene data show CDR1 as SGHRS and CDR2 as YFSETQ. CDR3 length: 18 amino acids. J lost 3 bases, V lost 0 bases, and 13 bases had no gene match. CDR3 coding DNA: TGCGCCAGCAGCTTGGGCCCGGGAGGAGAGGGACAGGGCTACGAGCAGTACGTC. Translation gives CASSLGPGGEGQGYEQYV.

The CDR3 sequence is CASSPIAGVPETQYF. CDR3 in DNA: TGTGCCAGCAGTCCTATAGCGGGAGTCCCAGAGACCCAGTACTTC. The chain links TRBV7-3 to TRBJ2-5; 9 bases map to TRBD2. This CDR3 is built from 15 residues. After removal of 6 bases from V and 4 bases from J, the junction contained 9 bases not matched to a gene. CDR1 is SGHTA, CDR2 FQGTGA, per germline.

The chain employs TRBV7-6 and TRBJ2-1, with 7 positions matching TRBD2. Trimming cost V 2 bases and J 6 bases; bases outside gene matches: 10. The CDR3 has 16 residues. CDR1 is SGHVS, CDR2 FNYEAQ, per germline. CDR3 coding DNA: TGTGCCAGCAGCTTAAGTAATCCATCGGGGGGCAATGAGCAGTTCTTC. This encodes CASSLSNPSGGNEQFF.

The rearrangement links TRBV18 to TRBJ2-7; D ambiguous. Per germline, CDR1 KGHSH and CDR2 LQKENI. V lost 4 bases and J lost 1, with 8 bases in between. The CDR3 covers 13 residues. The DNA of the CDR3 is TGTGCCAGCTCACTATCCGATTCCTACGAGCAGTACGTC. It translates to CASSLSDSYEQYV.

The chain joins TRBV5-5 to TRBJ1-2; no clear D gene. This CDR3 has 12 amino acids. The V gene's germline CDR1 is SGHKS and CDR2 YYEKEE (reference sequence). The ends were cut back, 5 bases at V and 4 bases at J, with 9 bases in the middle. DNA for the CDR3: TGTGCCAGCAGTTCTGACATCTATGGCTACACCTTC. It specifies CASSSDIYGYTF.

This chain connects TRBV5-1 to TRBJ1-1; 7 bases fit TRBD1. The J segment lost 10 bases and the V segment lost 4 bases, leaving 13 bases of the junction unmatched. This CDR3 region has 14 residues. Looked up from germline, CDR1 is SGHRS and CDR2 is YFSETQ. The DNA for the CDR3 is TGCGCCAGCAGCCTAGGGACAGCTCCGTATGTAGCTTTCTTT. This gives the protein CASSLGTAPYVAFF.

The chain uses TRBV15 and TRBJ2-1; 14 bases map to TRBD2. The J segment lost 5 bases and the V segment lost 0 bases, leaving 6 bases of the junction unmatched. Per germline, CDR1 LNHNV and CDR2 YYDKDF (reference sequence). The length of the CDR3 is 18 residues. The CDR3 bases are TGTGCCACCAGCAGAGATCTGACTAGCGGGAGGGATAACAATGAGCAGTTCTTC. It codes for CATSRDLTSGRDNNEQFF. Drawing the rest from reference TRBV15 and TRBJ2-1, the complete variable domain is DAMVIQNPRYQVTQFGKPVTLSCSQTLNHNVMYWYQQKSSQAPKLLFHYYDKDFNNEADTPDNFQSRRPNTSFCFLDIRSPGLGDTAMYLCATSRDLTSGRDNNEQFFGPGTRLTVL.

CDR3 protein: CASSNGQGLIRGYTF. DNA of the CDR3: TGTGCCAGCAGCAATGGACAGGGCCTTATAAGGGGCTACACCTTC. The chain recombines TRBV5-4 with TRBJ1-2; 8 positions agree with TRBD1. CDR1 and CDR2 (germline): SGHNT, YYREEE (reference sequence). The trim removed 4 bases at V and 8 bases at J, leaving 13 bases unmatched. The CDR3 extends over 15 amino acids.